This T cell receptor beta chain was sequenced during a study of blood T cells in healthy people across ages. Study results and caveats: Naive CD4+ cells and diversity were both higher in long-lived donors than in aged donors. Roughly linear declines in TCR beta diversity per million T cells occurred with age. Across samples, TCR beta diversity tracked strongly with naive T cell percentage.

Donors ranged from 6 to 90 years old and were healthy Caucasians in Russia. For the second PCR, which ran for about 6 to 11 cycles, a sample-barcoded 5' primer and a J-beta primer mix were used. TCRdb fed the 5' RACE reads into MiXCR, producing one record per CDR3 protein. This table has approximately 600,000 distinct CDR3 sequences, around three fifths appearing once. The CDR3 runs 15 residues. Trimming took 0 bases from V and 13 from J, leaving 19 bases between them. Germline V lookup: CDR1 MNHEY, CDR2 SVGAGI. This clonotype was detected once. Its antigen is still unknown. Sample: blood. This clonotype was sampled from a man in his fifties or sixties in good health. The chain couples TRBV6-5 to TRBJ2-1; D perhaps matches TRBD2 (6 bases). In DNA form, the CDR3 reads TGTGCCAGCAGTTACTCGAAGGTTAGCGGTGTCGTTCAGTTCTTC. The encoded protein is CASSYSKVSGVVQFF.